The clone carrying this TCR beta chain has a handful of counts. Its antigen is as yet unknown. The germline V gene encodes CDR1 SEHNR and CDR2 FQNEAQ (reference sequence). J was trimmed by 2 bases and V by 5 bases; bases with no gene match: 12. This CDR3 has 17 residues. The data were taken from a study of beta chain features in type 1 diabetes. Across the whole study: Taken together, all samples contributed some 100 million examined sorted cells. The study's findings and limits: Moderate yet significant TCRB CDR3 shortening was seen in Type 1 diabetes patients in all four CD4+ subsets. At VDJ recombination sites, type 1 diabetes patients had fewer insertions and more deleted nucleotides.

It was via CD45RO/CCR7/CD25/CD127/CD95/CD27 that CD4+ naive, central memory, regulatory and stem cell-like memory cells were sorted. The study reverse transcribed the entire isolated RNA, so it sequenced expressed TCRB transcripts. The assay was immunoSEQ multiplex PCR, and TCRdb's table has in-frame clones only and misses some. The sample holds 850,000 to 900,000 clones; 17% are singletons and the top ten take around 0.02%. This receptor was identified in a woman between 18 and 29 years old in good health. The rearrangement joins TRBV7-9 to TRBJ2-1; 7 bases map to TRBD2. The sample consisted of naive CD4+ T cells from blood. The DNA for the CDR3 is TGTGCCAGCAGCCAAGATTTCGGACGGGGGGCCTACAATGAGCAGTTCTTC. Its translation: CASSQDFGRGAYNEQFF.